This TCR beta chain originates from a study of blood T cell repertoires in COVID-19. Germline V gene lookup returns CDR1 MNHEY and CDR2 SVGEGT. Trimming at V came to 0 bases and at J to 7 bases, leaving 17 bases not matched to a gene. There are 18 residues in the CDR3. Sequencing used immunoSEQ multiplex PCR; TCRdb keeps in-frame clones, though not all of them. This table holds 70,000 or so clones, about 80% found once. The TCR was taken from a human donor in a cohort sampled during active COVID-19. The sample consisted of peripheral blood. The gene calls are TRBV6-2 or TRBV6-3 and TRBJ2-7; TRBD2 matches at 8 bases. The CDR3, as DNA: TGTGCCAGCAGTTACTCCTATAGTTTTGCCAGCGGGGGACCAGAGCAGTACTTC. Translated: CASSYSYSFASGGPEQYF.